This record concerns one T cell receptor (beta chain) sequence. Its target is unknown. Germline CDR1 reads SNHLY; CDR2 reads FYNNEI. There are 15 residues in the CDR3. Trimming at V came to 2 bases and at J to 6 bases, leaving 8 bases not matched to a gene. The data were taken from a study of T cell responses to AZD1222 COVID-19 vaccine. General study results and limits: Females made up more of the donors, who were largely white British, and clonal diversity may have come out too low.

The repertoire was sequenced with immunoSEQ multiplex PCR; TCRdb's copy has only in-frame clones and lacks some. The table includes under 100,000 clones, around 92% detected once. The chain couples TRBV2 to TRBJ2-7; 9 bases match TRBD1. The receptor comes from an adult in good health. Sample: peripheral blood, taken on day 0 of MenACWY control vaccination. Here the CDR3 reads CASSESGTGYFEQYF. The CDR3 bases are TGTGCCAGCAGTGAATCTGGGACAGGGTATTTCGAGCAGTACTTC. Full variable domain (remainder filled in from reference TRBV2 and TRBJ2-7): EPEVTQTPSHQVTQMGQEVILRCVPISNHLYFYWYRQILGQKVEFLVSFYNNEISEKSEIFDDQFSVERPDGSNFTLKIRSTKLEDSAMYFCASSESGTGYFEQYFGPGTRLTVT.